These T cell receptor beta chains were read from a single sample in a study of T-cell memory formation after mild COVID-19. TCRdb independently ran MiXCR on the 5' RACE reads; one entry per CDR3 protein. The data show some 320,000 distinct CDR3 sequences, with around a sixth seen just once and more than 20% held by the top ten. The sequenced sample was PBMCs or a T cell subset sorted from them (not recorded which). These receptors originate from a man aged 18 to 30 who had mild COVID-19 (a few samples of this study predate the infection). Cell type and time point are not known. Both conserved end residues are part of each CDR3. The D gene is left open where the match is weak. For some rows the clone size is stated as once, few or many, or as a class when expanded; others skip it.

D: TRBD2
length: 15
size: NA
V: TRBV20-1
J: TRBJ2-3
CDR3: CSARPSGGATDTQYF
DNA: TGCAGTGCTAGACCCAGCGGGGGGGCCACAGATACGCAGTATTTT

D: NA
length: 18
size: once
V: TRBV4-1
J: TRBJ1-3
CDR3: CASSQDPGRRASGNTIYF
DNA: TGCGCCAGCAGCCAAGACCCCGGCCGGAGGGCCTCTGGAAACACCATATATTTT

D: NA
length: 15
size: many
V: TRBV7-2
J: TRBJ2-3
CDR3: CASSLGTTSTDTQYF
DNA: TGTGCCAGCAGCTTAGGAACGACTAGCACAGATACGCAGTATTTT

D: TRBD2
length: 15
size: NA
V: TRBV7-3
J: TRBJ2-3
CDR3: CASSPRAGGADTQYF
DNA: TGTGCCAGCAGCCCCCGGGCGGGGGGGGCAGATACGCAGTATTTT

D: NA
length: 16
size: NA
V: TRBV7-9
J: TRBJ1-1
CDR3: CASSPPIGPTGTEAFF
DNA: TGTGCCAGCAGCCCACCAATCGGACCCACGGGCACTGAAGCTTTCTTT

D: NA
length: 10
size: few
V: TRBV29-1
J: TRBJ2-1
CDR3: CSAGNSEQFF
DNA: TGCAGCGCTGGAAATAGTGAGCAGTTCTTC

D: NA
length: 16
size: few
V: TRBV4-3
J: TRBJ2-7
CDR3: CASSQDWVGDPHEQYF
DNA: TGCGCCAGCAGCCAAGATTGGGTGGGCGATCCCCACGAGCAGTACTTC

D: TRBD1
length: 15
size: few
V: TRBV29-1
J: TRBJ1-1
CDR3: CSAWDRYISNTEAFF
DNA: TGCAGCGCCTGGGACAGGTATATTTCTAACACTGAAGCTTTCTTT

D: TRBD1
length: 15
size: few
V: TRBV20-1
J: TRBJ1-1
CDR3: CSARIRTGANTEAFF
DNA: TGCAGTGCTAGGATCCGGACAGGGGCCAACACTGAAGCTTTCTTT

D: TRBD1
length: 16
size: NA
V: TRBV5-8
J: TRBJ2-7
CDR3: CASSSRDRGSLYEQYF
DNA: TGTGCCAGCAGCTCGAGGGACAGGGGATCCCTCTACGAGCAGTACTTC

D: NA
length: 12
size: NA
V: TRBV7-9
J: TRBJ2-3
CDR3: CASREGTDTQYF
DNA: TGTGCCAGCAGGGAAGGGACAGATACGCAGTATTTT

D: NA
length: 14
size: few
V: TRBV2
J: TRBJ1-1
CDR3: CASSQAGVGTEAFF
DNA: TGTGCCAGCAGCCAAGCAGGGGTAGGGACTGAAGCTTTCTTT

D: NA
length: 16
size: NA
V: TRBV6-4
J: TRBJ2-1
CDR3: CASSDSYGRMYNEQFF
DNA: TGTGCCAGCAGTGACTCGTACGGGCGAATGTACAATGAGCAGTTCTTC

D: NA
length: 14
size: NA
V: TRBV6-5
J: TRBJ1-1
CDR3: CASSYGAGNTEAFF
DNA: TGTGCCAGCAGTTACGGGGCAGGAAACACTGAAGCTTTCTTT

D: NA
length: 13
size: NA
V: TRBV19
J: TRBJ2-3
CDR3: CASSIEARGTQYF
DNA: TGTGCCAGTAGTATAGAGGCCCGGGGTACGCAGTATTTT

D: NA
length: 17
size: many
V: TRBV7-9
J: TRBJ1-5
CDR3: CASSSYEGGYSNQPQHF
DNA: TGTGCCAGCAGCAGTTACGAAGGGGGATATAGCAATCAGCCCCAGCATTTT

D: TRBD2
length: 16
size: few
V: TRBV3-1
J: TRBJ2-3
CDR3: CASSHQRGRSTDTQYF
DNA: TGTGCCAGCAGCCACCAGCGGGGGCGCTCCACAGATACGCAGTATTTT

D: NA
length: 13
size: NA
V: TRBV7-2
J: TRBJ2-5
CDR3: CASRAWDQETQYF
DNA: TGTGCCAGCAGAGCCTGGGATCAAGAGACCCAGTACTTC